The clone carrying this T cell receptor (beta chain) has only one observation. No antigen is known for it. This record comes from a study of PD-1 blockade in classical Hodgkin lymphoma. Broader study findings: As was reported, newly diagnosed patients showed lower baseline TCR diversity than healthy donors did. Baseline diversity in complete responders resembled that of newly diagnosed patients. Diversity in CD4+ TCRs, unlike that measured in CD8+ TCRs, had risen significantly by C4D1.

Time point denoted: cycle 4 day 1 (C4D1), after more than five weeks of nivolumab. There was relapse after autologous stem cell transplantation in every patient, and there was variation in brentuximab vedotin exposure. Out of thawed PBMCs, magnetic negative selection purified CD4+ T cells. Responses achieved at best were complete response, partial response or progressive disease. The CDR3 is 15 residues long. The germline V gene has CDR1 SGHRS and CDR2 YFSETQ. The V and J ends lost 3 bases and 7 bases, in that order; junction bases with no gene match: 9. The table came from immunoSEQ multiplex PCR; TCRdb's copy has only in-frame clones and leaves some out. The data show 10,000 to 15,000 clones, roughly 80% seen once.

This sample comprised CD4+ T cells from blood, obtained before the fourth cycle of nivolumab. The TCR originated in a human donor with classical Hodgkin lymphoma. The chain recombines TRBV5-1 with TRBJ2-1, with 8 bases that match TRBD1. The CDR3 protein is CASSSRPGGLNEQFF. CDR3 bases: TGCGCCAGCAGCTCCCGGCCAGGGGGCTTGAATGAGCAGTTCTTC. Based on the CDR3 plus reference TRBV5-1 and TRBJ2-1, the full variable domain is KAGVTQTPRYLIKTRGQQVTLSCSPISGHRSVSWYQQTPGQGLQFLFEYFSETQRNKGNFPGRFSGRQFSNSRSEMNVSTLELGDSALYLCASSSRPGGLNEQFFGPGTRLTVL.